These T cell receptor beta chains were read from a single sample in a study of T cells after posttransplantation cyclophosphamide. Produced via immunoSEQ multiplex PCR; TCRdb's table is partial and in-frame only. There are 25,000 to 40,000 clones in the sample; more than 85% occur only once, and around 0.096% lies in the top ten. The specimen sequenced was naive CD4+ T cells sorted from blood. The receptors come from a man in his thirties or forties in good health and a related stem cell transplant donor. CDR3s include the opening cysteine and the closing phenylalanine or tryptophan. The order of the fields is J gene, D gene, clone size, V gene, CDR3 DNA, CDR3 protein. A D gene is named only where the DNA matches it firmly. For some rows the clone size is stated as once, few or many, or as a class when expanded; others skip it.

j_call: TRBJ2-7
d_call: TRBD1
clone_size: -
v_call: TRBV6-1
cdr3_nt: TGTGCCAGCAGGGACAGGGGGCAACGCGAGCAGTACTTC
cdr3_aa: CASRDRGQREQYF

j_call: TRBJ1-2
d_call: TRBD1
clone_size: -
v_call: TRBV6-5
cdr3_nt: TGTGCCAGCGGGTTTAGAACAGGGGGCGGCTATGGCTACACCTTC
cdr3_aa: CASGFRTGGGYGYTF

j_call: TRBJ1-1
d_call: TRBD1
clone_size: -
v_call: TRBV27
cdr3_nt: TGTGCCAGCAGTCCACTACTGACAGGGTTGAACACTGAAGCTTTCTTT
cdr3_aa: CASSPLLTGLNTEAFF

j_call: TRBJ1-5
d_call: -
clone_size: -
v_call: TRBV15
cdr3_nt: TGTGCCACCGGAAAAGGTGGGGCAAGGAGTCAGCCCCAGCATTTT
cdr3_aa: CATGKGGARSQPQHF

j_call: TRBJ2-1
d_call: TRBD1
clone_size: -
v_call: TRBV19
cdr3_nt: TGTGCCAGTAGTCGACAGGGCCCCTACAATGAGCAGTTCTTC
cdr3_aa: CASSRQGPYNEQFF

j_call: TRBJ2-3
d_call: -
clone_size: -
v_call: TRBV5-4
cdr3_nt: TGTGCCAGCAGCCCGGGGGCCGGGAGGCCAGATACGCAGTATTTT
cdr3_aa: CASSPGAGRPDTQYF

j_call: TRBJ1-2
d_call: TRBD1
clone_size: -
v_call: TRBV19
cdr3_nt: TGTGCCAGTAGTCTGGGACAGGCGATTAACTATGGCTACACCTTC
cdr3_aa: CASSLGQAINYGYTF

j_call: TRBJ2-3
d_call: TRBD2
clone_size: -
v_call: TRBV14
cdr3_nt: TGTGCCAGCAGCTTTAGGACTAGCGGCGCAGATACGCAGTATTTT
cdr3_aa: CASSFRTSGADTQYF

j_call: TRBJ1-3
d_call: -
clone_size: -
v_call: TRBV11-2
cdr3_nt: TGTGCCAGCAGCTTAGAGCAGGTAACTGCTGGAAACACCATATATTTT
cdr3_aa: CASSLEQVTAGNTIYF

j_call: TRBJ1-5
d_call: -
clone_size: few
v_call: TRBV10-3
cdr3_nt: TGTGCCACCCGGGATATTAGCAATCAGCCCCAGCATTTT
cdr3_aa: CATRDISNQPQHF

j_call: TRBJ1-1
d_call: -
clone_size: -
v_call: TRBV21-1
cdr3_nt: TGTGCCAGCAGCAAAGGAGGGTTACATATGAACACTGAAGCTTTCTTT
cdr3_aa: CASSKGGLHMNTEAFF

j_call: TRBJ1-3
d_call: -
clone_size: few
v_call: TRBV4-3
cdr3_nt: TGCGCCAGCAGCCAAGACCCGTCCTCTGGAAACACCATATATTTT
cdr3_aa: CASSQDPSSGNTIYF

j_call: TRBJ2-1
d_call: -
clone_size: -
v_call: TRBV4-3
cdr3_nt: TGCGCCAGCAGCCAAGCAAGGATGGCAGGGGCGAAATCCTACAATGAGCAGTTCTTC
cdr3_aa: CASSQARMAGAKSYNEQFF

j_call: TRBJ2-7
d_call: TRBD1
clone_size: -
v_call: TRBV5-1
cdr3_nt: TGCGCCAGCAGCTTGGACCCGGGGACAGGGCACTACGAGCAGTACTTC
cdr3_aa: CASSLDPGTGHYEQYF

j_call: TRBJ1-5
d_call: TRBD1
clone_size: -
v_call: TRBV7-9
cdr3_nt: TGTGCCAGCAGACCCTCAGGGGGAAATCAGCCCCAGCATTTT
cdr3_aa: CASRPSGGNQPQHF

j_call: TRBJ2-7
d_call: -
clone_size: few
v_call: TRBV6-1
cdr3_nt: TGTGCCAGCATAGGTACAGGGACCTCCTACGAGCAGTACTTC
cdr3_aa: CASIGTGTSYEQYF

j_call: TRBJ1-2
d_call: TRBD1
clone_size: -
v_call: TRBV7-2
cdr3_nt: TGTGCCAGCAGCTTAGCCTTCGGGACAGGGAACTATGGCTACACCTTC
cdr3_aa: CASSLAFGTGNYGYTF

j_call: TRBJ2-1
d_call: -
clone_size: -
v_call: TRBV5-4
cdr3_nt: TGTGCCAGCAGCTTTATAGACTACAATGAGCAGTTCTTC
cdr3_aa: CASSFIDYNEQFF

j_call: TRBJ1-1
d_call: -
clone_size: -
v_call: TRBV7-9
cdr3_nt: TGTGCCAGCAGCTTAGGTCAGAACACTGAAGCTTTCTTT
cdr3_aa: CASSLGQNTEAFF

j_call: TRBJ2-5
d_call: -
clone_size: -
v_call: TRBV7-6
cdr3_nt: TGTGCCAGCAGCCGTCGCGGGACAGAAGAGACCCAGTACTTC
cdr3_aa: CASSRRGTEETQYF

j_call: TRBJ2-2
d_call: -
clone_size: -
v_call: TRBV28
cdr3_nt: TGTGCCAGCAGTTTACGGGCCGGGGAGCTGTTTTTT
cdr3_aa: CASSLRAGELFF

j_call: TRBJ1-1
d_call: TRBD1
clone_size: -
v_call: TRBV28
cdr3_nt: TGTGCCAGCAGTCTGGGACAGGGCCCCGCTTTCTTT
cdr3_aa: CASSLGQGPAFF

j_call: TRBJ2-3
d_call: TRBD1
clone_size: -
v_call: TRBV5-1
cdr3_nt: TGCGCCAGCAGCGTGGACAGGGCCAGCACAGATACGCAGTATTTT
cdr3_aa: CASSVDRASTDTQYF

j_call: TRBJ1-2
d_call: TRBD1
clone_size: -
v_call: TRBV7-8
cdr3_nt: TGTGCCAGCAGCTCCGAGACAGGGCAAGGCTACACCTTC
cdr3_aa: CASSSETGQGYTF

j_call: TRBJ2-7
d_call: -
clone_size: -
v_call: TRBV29-1
cdr3_nt: TGCAGTGCCCGTAAGAGGTCCCACGAGCAGTACTTC
cdr3_aa: CSARKRSHEQYF

j_call: TRBJ1-5
d_call: TRBD1
clone_size: -
v_call: TRBV19
cdr3_nt: TGTGCCAGTAGATACGGACAGGGGGCAGCTCAGCCCCAGCATTTT
cdr3_aa: CASRYGQGAAQPQHF

j_call: TRBJ2-3
d_call: -
clone_size: -
v_call: TRBV9
cdr3_nt: TGTGCCAGCAGCCAAACCCAGGGGCTGGCAGATACGCAGTATTTT
cdr3_aa: CASSQTQGLADTQYF

j_call: TRBJ2-1
d_call: TRBD2
clone_size: -
v_call: TRBV6-1
cdr3_nt: TGTGCCAGCAAGGCTAGCGGGGGGTCCTACAATGAGCAGTTCTTC
cdr3_aa: CASKASGGSYNEQFF

j_call: TRBJ2-1
d_call: -
clone_size: -
v_call: TRBV5-1
cdr3_nt: TGCGCCAGCAGCTTGGCCCGGCAGGGGTACAATGAGCAGTTCTTC
cdr3_aa: CASSLARQGYNEQFF

j_call: TRBJ1-1
d_call: -
clone_size: -
v_call: TRBV7-2
cdr3_nt: TGTGCCAGCAGCTTAGGGGACACCCGCACTGAAGCTTTCTTT
cdr3_aa: CASSLGDTRTEAFF

j_call: TRBJ1-5
d_call: -
clone_size: -
v_call: TRBV6-1
cdr3_nt: TGTGCCAGCAGAGAGGACAGCGTGGGCAATCAGCCCCAGCATTTT
cdr3_aa: CASREDSVGNQPQHF

j_call: TRBJ2-3
d_call: TRBD2
clone_size: -
v_call: TRBV19
cdr3_nt: TGTGCCAGTAGTCCTACTAGCGGGGTGGATACGCAGTATTTT
cdr3_aa: CASSPTSGVDTQYF

j_call: TRBJ2-2
d_call: -
clone_size: once
v_call: TRBV10-3
cdr3_nt: TGTGCCATCAGTGAGGCCAGACTCACCGGGGAGCTGTTTTTT
cdr3_aa: CAISEARLTGELFF

j_call: TRBJ1-4
d_call: -
clone_size: -
v_call: TRBV11-2
cdr3_nt: TGTGCCAGCAGCTTATGGGATAGGGGGACGTTCTCGTATGAAAAACTGTTTTTT
cdr3_aa: CASSLWDRGTFSYEKLFF

j_call: TRBJ1-1
d_call: -
clone_size: -
v_call: TRBV7-9
cdr3_nt: TGTGCCAGCAGCGTTATAGGACAGTTCATGAACACTGAAGCTTTCTTT
cdr3_aa: CASSVIGQFMNTEAFF

j_call: TRBJ2-2
d_call: -
clone_size: -
v_call: TRBV28
cdr3_nt: TGTGCCAGCAGTTTAACAGGAGGGGCGGACGGGGAGCTGTTTTTT
cdr3_aa: CASSLTGGADGELFF

j_call: TRBJ1-1
d_call: -
clone_size: few
v_call: TRBV7-9
cdr3_nt: TGTGCCAGCAGCCCCCAGGGAGGGGATACTGAAGCTTTCTTT
cdr3_aa: CASSPQGGDTEAFF

j_call: TRBJ2-2
d_call: TRBD1
clone_size: -
v_call: TRBV14
cdr3_nt: TGTGCCAGCAGCCAAGATCCCCAGGGGGCCACCGGGGAGCTGTTTTTT
cdr3_aa: CASSQDPQGATGELFF

j_call: TRBJ2-2
d_call: -
clone_size: -
v_call: TRBV5-6
cdr3_nt: TGTGCCAGCAGCTTGACTACGTCTAGAACCGGGGAGCTGTTTTTT
cdr3_aa: CASSLTTSRTGELFF

j_call: TRBJ2-2
d_call: TRBD2
clone_size: -
v_call: TRBV4-2
cdr3_nt: TGTGCCAGCAGCCAAGGGCGGGAGCCAACCGGGGAGCTGTTTTTT
cdr3_aa: CASSQGREPTGELFF

j_call: TRBJ2-1
d_call: -
clone_size: -
v_call: TRBV5-1
cdr3_nt: TGCGCCAGCAGCAGAGGGCCGGGGGGCTCAAACAATGAGCAGTTCTTC
cdr3_aa: CASSRGPGGSNNEQFF